This T cell receptor (beta chain) was sequenced during a study of cytomegalovirus exposure and HLA in healthy donors. Study-level points and caveats: A link between a missense DCLRE1C variant and TCR beta V- and J-gene trimming emerged from a later analysis. Segments of the TCR beta V type were, in most cases, productive about 87% or about 30% of the time in an earlier analysis. At a 0.05 false discovery rate, a later analysis found roughly 17,000 TCR beta sequences to be associated with HLA alleles. Both high specificity and high sensitivity reportedly marked the classifier's diagnosis of cytomegalovirus status.

Researchers ran the PCR with 60 Vbeta and 13 Jbeta primers. The table came from immunoSEQ multiplex PCR; TCRdb's copy has only in-frame clones and leaves some out. Of fewer than 200,000 clones in the sample, 75% to 90% were seen once. This clone was counted only a few times. What it binds is not known. CDR3 length: 14 amino acids. V was clipped by 4 bases and J by 3 bases, with 13 bases between them. CDR1 and CDR2 from the germline V gene are MDHEN and SYDVKM. This receptor was obtained from a man aged 45-65 years in good health and CMV-seronegative. Sample: PBMCs. The chain is built from TRBV28 and TRBJ2-7; D is perhaps TRBD2 (5 bases). The CDR3 here is CASSWVAGGYEQYF. The CDR3 DNA reads as TGTGCCAGCAGTTGGGTAGCAGGAGGCTACGAGCAGTACTTC.